These 25 T cell receptor beta chains were all obtained from the same sample, sequenced in a study of T cell responses to AZD1222 COVID-19 vaccine. Assay: immunoSEQ multiplex PCR; the TCRdb copy retains only in-frame clones and omits some. The sample includes some 110,000 clones, around 90% seen only once; the top ten take roughly 8%. Material: peripheral blood, obtained 28 days after the second AZD1222 dose. The receptors originated from an adult who received the AZD1222 COVID-19 vaccine.

The V call is TRBV5-6, the J call TRBJ1-2; D not resolved. V was cut by 0 bases and J by 4 bases, with 19 bases left in between. The CDR3 is 17 amino acids. The germline V gene encodes CDR1 SGHDT and CDR2 YYEEEE. The CDR3 reads CASSLANGEDRIYGYTF. CDR3 bases: TGTGCCAGCAGCTTGGCCAATGGGGAGGACCGGATCTATGGCTACACCTTC.

The gene calls are TRBV12-3 or TRBV12-4 and TRBJ2-5; TRBD1 agrees at 7 bases. With V trimmed by 5 bases and J by 4 bases, 4 bases remained unmatched. CDR3 size: 13 residues. The CDR3 DNA reads as TGTGCCAGCAGTATTAACAGGGGAGAGACCCAGTACTTC. This translates into CASSINRGETQYF.

This chain connects TRBV6-5 to TRBJ1-5, with D unresolved. This CDR3 is built from 15 residues. Trimming took off 8 bases at V and 0 bases at J, with 14 bases between the two ends. In germline, CDR1 is MNHEY, CDR2 SVGAGI. CDR3 nucleotides: TGTGCCAGCCGACGAGGGAAAAATAGCAATCAGCCCCAGCATTTT. It codes for CASRRGKNSNQPQHF.

The CDR3 here is CASSRDRVGYTF. CDR3 DNA sequence: TGTGCCAGCAGCCGTGACAGAGTCGGCTACACCTTC. The rearrangement links TRBV3-1 (or the pseudogene TRBV3-2) to TRBJ1-2, with TRBD1 as a possible D gene (5 bases). The CDR3 totals 12 residues. Germline V gives CDR1 LGHDT, CDR2 YNNKEL (reference sequence). V lost 4 bases and J lost 8, with 11 bases in between.

V is TRBV7-3 and J is TRBJ2-5; TRBD1 agrees at 7 bases. V lost 3 bases, J lost 2 bases, and 6 bases stayed unmatched. Germline values: CDR1 SGHTA, CDR2 FQGTGA. This CDR3 is built from 15 residues. The CDR3 DNA reads as TGTGCCAGCAGCTTTGTTCCGGGACAGCAAGAGACCCAGTACTTC. It codes for CASSFVPGQQETQYF. Looking up the rest from reference TRBV7-3 and TRBJ2-5 gives the full variable domain: GAGVSQTPSNKVTEKGKYVELRCDPISGHTALYWYRQSLGQGPEFLIYFQGTGAADDSGLPNDRFFAVRPEGSVSTLKIQRTERGDSAVYLCASSFVPGQQETQYFGPGTRLLVL.

The chain employs TRBV7-9 and TRBJ2-3; no definite D call. Germline CDR1 SEHNR, CDR2 FQNEAQ (reference sequence). Trimming shortened V by 4 bases and J by 0 bases, and 8 bases separated the two germline ends. The CDR3 length is 14 residues. CDR3 in DNA: TGTGCCAGCAGCTCACCCGCTAGCACAGATACGCAGTATTTT. It specifies CASSSPASTDTQYF.

The chain is built from TRBV18 and TRBJ2-7; a weak D match, TRBD2 (6 bases). V was trimmed by 0 bases and J by 1 base, leaving 10 bases between them. The CDR3 has 15 amino acids. The germline V gene encodes CDR1 KGHSH and CDR2 LQKENI. The CDR3 here is CASSPPSGVSYEQYF. The CDR3 DNA follows: TGTGCCAGCTCACCACCTTCGGGGGTGTCCTACGAGCAGTACTTC.

In its sample, this clone ranks as medium-sized. The V and J genes are TRBV7-9 and TRBJ1-6; unclear D gene. This CDR3 region has 14 residues. Germline V gene data show CDR1 as SEHNR and CDR2 as FQNEAQ (reference sequence). V lost 1 base and J lost 14, with 15 bases in between. CDR3: CASSLGTALETLHF. The CDR3 nucleotides read TGTGCCAGCAGCTTAGGTACAGCGTTGGAGACCCTCCACTTT.

The J gene is TRBJ2-5, the V gene TRBV12-5; the D gene is possibly TRBD1 (6 bases). Trimming stripped 2 bases from V and 4 bases from J, with 11 bases between. CDR3 size: 14 residues. Germline-derived CDR1 and CDR2 are LGHNT and FRNRAP. CDR3 coding DNA: TGTGCTAGTGGTTTGATAGGGGGACGAGAGACCCAGTACTTC. Protein sequence: CASGLIGGRETQYF.

The chain joins TRBV19 to TRBJ2-3; TRBD2 might be the D (6 bases). The germline V gene has CDR1 LNHDA and CDR2 SQIVND (reference sequence). This CDR3 spans 14 amino acids. Trimming took off 4 bases at V and 0 bases at J, with 8 bases between the two ends. The CDR3 DNA reads TGTGCCAGTAGTAGCGGGGACAGCACAGATACGCAGTATTTT. It encodes CASSSGDSTDTQYF.

This clone has only one observation. The J gene is TRBJ1-3, the V gene TRBV5-5, with D hard to call. CDR1 is SGHKS and CDR2 is YYEKEE in the germline V gene (reference sequence). The CDR3 sequence is 14 residues long. Trimming pared 4 bases from V and 4 bases from J, leaving 12 bases between. This chain's CDR3 is CASSHSTGGNTIYF. The CDR3 coding sequence is TGTGCCAGCAGCCACTCAACGGGAGGAAACACCATATATTTT. Filled out from reference TRBV5-5 and TRBJ1-3, the complete variable domain reads DAGVTQSPTHLIKTRGQQVTLRCSPISGHKSVSWYQQVLGQGPQFIFQYYEKEERGRGNFPDRFSARQFPNYSSELNVNALLLGDSALYLCASSHSTGGNTIYFGEGSWLTVV.

This chain joins TRBV3-1 (or the pseudogene TRBV3-2) and TRBJ2-7, with D possibly matching TRBD2 (5 bases). The germline CDR1 and CDR2 sequences are LGHDT and YNNKEL (reference sequence). The CDR3 totals 16 residues. Trimming pared 0 bases from V and 1 base from J, leaving 13 bases between. The CDR3 loop is CASSQDGLAPSYEQYF. The CDR3 nucleotides read TGTGCCAGCAGCCAAGATGGGCTAGCTCCGTCCTACGAGCAGTACTTC.

This clone came up once. The chain uses TRBV6-5 and TRBJ2-1; unclear D gene. Germline V gene lookup returns CDR1 MNHEY and CDR2 SVGAGI. This CDR3 is 14 amino acids long. V was clipped by 0 bases and J by 15 bases, with 18 bases between them. This CDR3 reads CASSYSERPPEWFF. CDR3 DNA: TGTGCCAGCAGTTACTCGGAACGACCACCTGAATGGTTCTTC.

V and J are TRBV27 and TRBJ1-1, with D perhaps matching TRBD1 (5 bases). V dropped 8 bases and J dropped 3 bases, with 13 bases sitting between them. Germline CDR1 is MNHEY and CDR2 is SMNVEV (reference sequence). The CDR3 loop spans 13 amino acids. Written as DNA, the CDR3 is TGTGCCAGCTCGCAGGGCCGCTACACTGAAGCTTTCTTT. It codes for CASSQGRYTEAFF.

The gene calls are TRBV27 and TRBJ1-5; D may be TRBD1 (5 bases). CDR3 size: 14 residues. V dropped 3 bases and J dropped 6 bases, with 12 bases sitting between them. Germline V gene lookup returns CDR1 MNHEY and CDR2 SMNVEV (reference sequence). CDR3 DNA: TGTGCCAGCAGTTTGGGGGTTGGTGGTCAGCCCCAGCATTTT. Translation: CASSLGVGGQPQHF.

The gene calls are TRBV9 and TRBJ1-1; TRBD1 is a possible D gene (6 bases). Germline assignment: CDR1 SGDLS and CDR2 YYNGEE. This CDR3 comprises 16 residues. V dropped 0 bases and J dropped 1 base, with 13 bases sitting between them. The CDR3 loop reads CASSVGEGRGNTEAFF. The CDR3 DNA is TGTGCCAGCAGCGTAGGAGAGGGCAGGGGGAACACTGAAGCTTTCTTT.

V and J are TRBV5-1 and TRBJ1-1, with 10 bases aligning to TRBD1. The germline CDR1 and CDR2 sequences are SGHRS and YFSETQ. With V trimmed by 7 bases and J by 4 bases, 10 bases remained unmatched. The CDR3 has 15 amino acids. In nucleotides, the CDR3 is TGCGCCAGCGCGGGACAGGGGACCGGGGGCACTGAAGCTTTCTTT. Its protein product is CASAGQGTGGTEAFF.

V and J are TRBV7-8 and TRBJ1-5; 7 bases agree with TRBD1. The CDR3 is made up of 14 amino acids. Germline CDR1 is SGHVS and CDR2 is FQNEAQ. J gave up 5 bases and V 4 bases, and 5 bases lay outside the gene matches. For the CDR3, the DNA is TGTGCCAGCAGCTCACCAGGGGGGTATCAGCCCCAGCATTTT. It specifies CASSSPGGYQPQHF. Looking up the rest from reference TRBV7-8 and TRBJ1-5 gives the full variable domain: GAGVSQSPRYKVAKRGQDVALRCDPISGHVSLFWYQQALGQGPEFLTYFQNEAQLDKSGLPSDRFFAERPEGSVSTLKIQRTQQEDSAVYLCASSSPGGYQPQHFGDGTRLSIL.

The chain recombines TRBV7-2 with TRBJ1-2; the match to TRBD1 covers 8 bases. The CDR3 spans 15 residues. Looked up from germline, CDR1 is SGHTA and CDR2 is FQGNSA. Unmatched junction bases numbered 9, after V lost 4 bases and J lost 5 bases. The CDR3: CASSSEPNRGYGYTF. CDR3 sequence (DNA): TGTGCCAGCAGCTCGGAGCCCAACAGGGGGTATGGCTACACCTTC.

The chain uses TRBV2 and TRBJ1-1, with D tentatively TRBD1 (5 bases). The V and J ends lost 6 bases and 6 bases respectively, with 14 bases between them. This CDR3 region has 13 residues. Germline-derived CDR1 and CDR2 are SNHLY and FYNNEI. The CDR3 protein is CASSLNRGAEAFF. The DNA for the CDR3 is TGTGCCAGCAGCCTTAATAGGGGCGCTGAAGCTTTCTTT.

The chain uses TRBV5-8 and TRBJ1-5; D gene ambiguous. Between the trimmed V and J ends, which lost 4 bases and 4 bases, there was a span of 9 bases. This CDR3 is built from 13 residues. Germline V gene data show CDR1 as SGHTS and CDR2 as YDEGEE. The CDR3 DNA follows: TGTGCCAGCAGCCCTAAGTTGAATCAGCCCCAGCATTTT. It specifies CASSPKLNQPQHF. Drawing the rest from reference TRBV5-8 and TRBJ1-5, the complete variable domain is EAGVTQSPTHLIKTRGQQATLRCSPISGHTSVYWYQQALGLGLQFLLWYDEGEERNRGNFPPRFSGRQFPNYSSELNVNALELEDSALYLCASSPKLNQPQHFGDGTRLSIL.

This rearrangement joins TRBV19 to TRBJ1-2; no reliable D call. Trimming took off 5 bases at V and 1 base at J, with 8 bases between the two ends. Germline CDR1 reads LNHDA; CDR2 reads SQIVND (reference sequence). CDR3 length equals 13 residues. The chain's CDR3 is CASSPTSNYGYTF. The CDR3, as DNA: TGTGCCAGTAGTCCTACAAGTAACTATGGCTACACCTTC.

This clone appeared once. This chain links TRBV18 with TRBJ2-2, with a tentative D call TRBD2 (6 bases). Trimming cost V 0 bases and J 4 bases, with 6 bases left between them. The germline V gene encodes CDR1 KGHSH and CDR2 LQKENI. The CDR3 runs 14 residues. The CDR3 is CASSPPGGTGELFF. The CDR3 DNA follows: TGTGCCAGCTCACCACCGGGGGGCACCGGGGAGCTGTTTTTT. Based on the CDR3 plus reference TRBV18 and TRBJ2-2, the full variable domain is NAGVMQNPRHLVRRRGQEARLRCSPMKGHSHVYWYRQLPEEGLKFMVYLQKENIIDESGMPKERFSAEFPKEGPSILRIQQVVRGDSAAYFCASSPPGGTGELFFGEGSRLTVL.

This clone was detected a few times. The chain has TRBV7-2 and TRBJ2-7; 7 nucleotides match TRBD1. V was pared by 8 bases and J by 4 bases, with 14 bases of the junction left unmatched. The CDR3 runs to 15 residues. Per the germline V gene, CDR1 is SGHTA and CDR2 is FQGNSA. In DNA, the CDR3 is TGTGCCAGCTTGGGGACAGCTGGTCCTCCTTACGAGCAGTACTTC. This gives the protein CASLGTAGPPYEQYF.

The genes are TRBV9 and TRBJ1-4; 10 bases fit TRBD1. The CDR3 contains 14 residues. The V and J ends lost 5 bases and 5 bases, in that order; junction bases with no gene match: 3. Per germline, CDR1 SGDLS and CDR2 YYNGEE. The chain's CDR3 is CASSGQGENEKLFF. The CDR3 bases are TGTGCCAGCAGTGGACAGGGGGAGAATGAAAAACTGTTTTTT.